This T cell receptor (beta chain) was profiled in a study of identical twins. Broader study findings: Excess sharing between twins was weaker in beta out-of-frame sequences. The models gave estimates that fell short of the out-of-frame TCR alpha sharing seen in monozygotic twins.

There are a few counts of this clonotype. Its specificity is unknown. The CDR3 is 15 residues long. Between the trimmed V and J ends, which lost 4 bases and 0 bases, there was a span of 11 bases. Germline CDR1 and CDR2: SGHRS and YFSETQ. It was template switching that added a universal primer site, and there were unique molecular identifiers on the cDNA. TCRdb recomputed calls from the 5' RACE reads with MiXCR, one row per CDR3 protein. The data show around 250,000 distinct CDR3 sequences, over 9.5% seen once. These data also formed part of another study, on yellow fever vaccine responses in identical twins.

The sequence was collected from a woman aged 18-29 years in good health. The chain combines TRBV5-1 with TRBJ2-1, with D tentatively TRBD2 (5 bases). Source material: memory (CD45RO+) T cells sorted from blood. The CDR3 here is CASSLDSSSYNEQFF. The CDR3 region has the DNA TGCGCCAGCAGCCTGGACTCCAGCTCCTACAATGAGCAGTTCTTC.